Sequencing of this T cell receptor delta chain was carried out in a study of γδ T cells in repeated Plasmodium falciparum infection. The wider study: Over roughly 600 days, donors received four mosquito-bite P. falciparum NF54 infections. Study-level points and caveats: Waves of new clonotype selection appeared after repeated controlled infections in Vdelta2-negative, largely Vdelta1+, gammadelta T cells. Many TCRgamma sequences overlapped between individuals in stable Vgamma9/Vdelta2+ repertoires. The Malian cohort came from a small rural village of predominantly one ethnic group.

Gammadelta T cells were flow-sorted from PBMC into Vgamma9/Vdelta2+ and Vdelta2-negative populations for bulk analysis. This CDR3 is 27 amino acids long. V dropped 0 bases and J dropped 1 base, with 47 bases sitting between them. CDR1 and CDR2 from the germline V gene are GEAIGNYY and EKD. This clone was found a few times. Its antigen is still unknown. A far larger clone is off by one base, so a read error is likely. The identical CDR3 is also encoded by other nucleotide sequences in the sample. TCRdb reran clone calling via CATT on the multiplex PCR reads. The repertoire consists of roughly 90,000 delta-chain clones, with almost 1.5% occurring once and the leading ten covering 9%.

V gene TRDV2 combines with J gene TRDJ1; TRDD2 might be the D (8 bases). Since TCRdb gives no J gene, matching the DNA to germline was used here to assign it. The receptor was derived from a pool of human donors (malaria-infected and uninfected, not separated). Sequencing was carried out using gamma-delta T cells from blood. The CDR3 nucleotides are TGTGCCTGTGACACCAAACTTCCTACAAGTACTGGGGAACTTCCCCCCTCCTGCGATAAGGCCACCGATAAACTCATCTTT. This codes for CACDTKLPTSTGELPPSCDKATDKLIF.